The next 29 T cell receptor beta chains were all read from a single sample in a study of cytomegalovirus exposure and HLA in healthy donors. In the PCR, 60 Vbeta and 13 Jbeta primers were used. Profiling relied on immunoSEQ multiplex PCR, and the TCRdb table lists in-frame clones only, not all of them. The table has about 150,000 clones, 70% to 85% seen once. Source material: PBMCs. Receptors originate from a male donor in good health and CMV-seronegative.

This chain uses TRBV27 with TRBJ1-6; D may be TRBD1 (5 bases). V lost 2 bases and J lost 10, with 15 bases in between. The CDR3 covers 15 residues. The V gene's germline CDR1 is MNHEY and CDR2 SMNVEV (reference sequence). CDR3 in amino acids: CASSLLPQGRSPLHF. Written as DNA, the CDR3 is TGTGCCAGCAGTTTACTCCCCCAGGGCAGATCACCCCTCCACTTT.

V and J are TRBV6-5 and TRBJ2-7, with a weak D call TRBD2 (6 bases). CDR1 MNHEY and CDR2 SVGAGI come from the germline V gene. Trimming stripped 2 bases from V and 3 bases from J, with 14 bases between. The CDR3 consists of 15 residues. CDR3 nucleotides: TGTGCCAGCAGTTACGCGGGGCCCCCTTACTACGAGCAGTACTTC. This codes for CASSYAGPPYYEQYF.

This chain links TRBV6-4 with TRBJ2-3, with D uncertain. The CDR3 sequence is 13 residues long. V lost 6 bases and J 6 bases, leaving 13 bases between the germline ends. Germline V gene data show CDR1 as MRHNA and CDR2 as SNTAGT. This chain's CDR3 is CASSSDRRDTQYF. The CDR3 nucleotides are TGTGCCAGCAGCTCCGACCGCAGGGATACGCAGTATTTT.

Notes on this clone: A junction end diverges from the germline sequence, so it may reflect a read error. The CDR3 here is CSSSLPKGAQTDTQYF. The CDR3 nucleotides read TGTTCCAGCAGCTTACCGAAGGGGGCGCAGACAGATACGCAGTATTTT. The chain recombines TRBV7-9 with TRBJ2-3, with TRBD1 identical over 7 bases. This CDR3 has 16 amino acids. In germline, CDR1 is SEHNR, CDR2 FQNEAQ (reference sequence). Drawing the rest from reference TRBV7-9 and TRBJ2-3, the complete variable domain is DTGVSQNPRHKITKRGQNVTFRCDPISEHNRLYWYRQTLGQGPEFLTYFQNEAQLEKSRLLSDRFSAERPKGSFSTLEIQRTEQGDSAMYLCSSSLPKGAQTDTQYFGPGTRLTVL.

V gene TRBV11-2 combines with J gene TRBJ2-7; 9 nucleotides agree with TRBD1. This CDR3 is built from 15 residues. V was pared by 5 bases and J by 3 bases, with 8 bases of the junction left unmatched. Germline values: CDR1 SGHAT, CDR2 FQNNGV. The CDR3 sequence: CASSPSMGQGYEQYF. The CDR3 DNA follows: TGTGCCAGCAGCCCAAGCATGGGACAGGGCTACGAGCAGTACTTC.

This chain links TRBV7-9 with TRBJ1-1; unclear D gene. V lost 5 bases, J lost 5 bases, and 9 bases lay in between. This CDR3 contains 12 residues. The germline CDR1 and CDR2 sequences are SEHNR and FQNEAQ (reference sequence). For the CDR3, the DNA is TGTGCCAGCAGCCGGGCGGGGACTGAAGCTTTCTTT. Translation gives CASSRAGTEAFF.

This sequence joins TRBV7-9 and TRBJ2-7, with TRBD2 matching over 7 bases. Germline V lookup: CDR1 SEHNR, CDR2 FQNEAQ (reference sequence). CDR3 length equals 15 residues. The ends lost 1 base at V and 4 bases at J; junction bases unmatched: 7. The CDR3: CASSLVRDYKYEQYF. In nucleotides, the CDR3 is TGTGCCAGCAGCTTAGTCCGGGACTATAAGTACGAGCAGTACTTC.

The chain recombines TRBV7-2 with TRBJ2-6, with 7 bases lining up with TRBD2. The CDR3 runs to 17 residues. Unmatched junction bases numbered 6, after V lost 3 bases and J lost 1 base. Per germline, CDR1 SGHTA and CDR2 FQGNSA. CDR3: CASSFAGVRSGANVLTF. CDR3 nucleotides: TGTGCCAGCAGCTTTGCGGGAGTTCGGTCTGGGGCCAACGTCCTGACTTTC. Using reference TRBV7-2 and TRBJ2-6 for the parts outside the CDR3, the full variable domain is GAGVSQSPSNKVTEKGKDVELRCDPISGHTALYWYRQSLGQGLEFLIYFQGNSAPDKSGLPSDRFSAERTGGSVSTLTIQRTQQEDSAVYLCASSFAGVRSGANVLTFGAGSRLTVL.

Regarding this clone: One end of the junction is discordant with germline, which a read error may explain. As DNA, the CDR3 is TGTGCTAGCAGCGCCACGATTCAGGGCGAGCAGTACTTC. Protein product: CASSATIQGEQYF. V usage is TRBV7-7 and J usage is TRBJ2-7; possible D gene TRBD1, 5 bases. This CDR3 is 13 amino acids long. The germline CDR1 and CDR2 sequences are SSHAT and FNYEAQ (reference sequence).

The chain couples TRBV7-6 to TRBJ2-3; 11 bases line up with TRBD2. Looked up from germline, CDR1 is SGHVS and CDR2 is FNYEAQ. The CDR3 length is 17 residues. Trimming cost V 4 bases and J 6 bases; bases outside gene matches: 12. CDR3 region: CASSSALAGGEGDTQYF. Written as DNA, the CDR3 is TGTGCCAGCAGCTCCGCTCTAGCGGGGGGAGAAGGTGATACGCAGTATTTT.

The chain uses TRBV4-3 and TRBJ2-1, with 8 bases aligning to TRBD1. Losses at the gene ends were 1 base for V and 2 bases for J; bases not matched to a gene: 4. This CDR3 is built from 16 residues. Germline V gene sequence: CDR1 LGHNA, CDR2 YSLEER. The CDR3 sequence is CASSQGTGGTYNEQFF. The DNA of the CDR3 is TGCGCCAGCAGCCAAGGTACAGGGGGAACCTACAATGAGCAGTTCTTC.

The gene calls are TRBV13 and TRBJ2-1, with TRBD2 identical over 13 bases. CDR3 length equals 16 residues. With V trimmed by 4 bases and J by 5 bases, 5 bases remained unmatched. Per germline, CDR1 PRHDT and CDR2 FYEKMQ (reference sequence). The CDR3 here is CASSSSGTSGNNEQFF. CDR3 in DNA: TGTGCCAGCAGCTCATCCGGGACTAGCGGGAACAATGAGCAGTTCTTC.

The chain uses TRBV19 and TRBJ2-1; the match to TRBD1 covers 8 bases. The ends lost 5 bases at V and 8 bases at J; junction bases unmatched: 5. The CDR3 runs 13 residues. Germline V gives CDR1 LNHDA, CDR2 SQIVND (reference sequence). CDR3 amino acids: CASSYQGAHEQFF. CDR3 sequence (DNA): TGTGCCAGTAGTTACCAGGGGGCGCATGAGCAGTTCTTC. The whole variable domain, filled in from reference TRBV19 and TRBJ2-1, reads DGGITQSPKYLFRKEGQNVTLSCEQNLNHDAMYWYRQDPGQGLRLIYYSQIVNDFQKGDIAEGYSVSREKKESFPLTVTSAQKNPTAFYLCASSYQGAHEQFFGPGTRLTVL.

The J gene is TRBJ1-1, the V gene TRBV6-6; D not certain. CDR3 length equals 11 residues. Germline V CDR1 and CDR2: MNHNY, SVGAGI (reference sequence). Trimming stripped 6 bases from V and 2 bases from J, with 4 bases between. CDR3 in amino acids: CASRHNTEAFF. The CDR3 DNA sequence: TGTGCCAGCAGACATAACACTGAAGCTTTCTTT.

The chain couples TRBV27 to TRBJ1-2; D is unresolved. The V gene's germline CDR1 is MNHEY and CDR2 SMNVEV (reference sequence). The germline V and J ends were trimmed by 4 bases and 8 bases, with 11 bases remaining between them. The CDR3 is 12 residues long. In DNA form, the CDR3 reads TGTGCCAGCAGTTCCGACCTAGGAGGCTACACCTTC. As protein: CASSSDLGGYTF.

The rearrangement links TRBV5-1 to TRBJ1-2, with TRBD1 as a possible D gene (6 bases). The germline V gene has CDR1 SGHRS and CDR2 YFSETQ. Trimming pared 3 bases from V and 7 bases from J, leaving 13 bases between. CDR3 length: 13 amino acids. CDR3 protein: CASSSTGFRGYTF. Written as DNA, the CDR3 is TGCGCCAGCAGCTCCACAGGGTTTCGTGGCTACACCTTC.

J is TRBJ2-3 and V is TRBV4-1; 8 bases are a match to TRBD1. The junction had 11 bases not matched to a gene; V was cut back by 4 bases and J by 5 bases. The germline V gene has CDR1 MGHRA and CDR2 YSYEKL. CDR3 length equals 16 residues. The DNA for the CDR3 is TGCGCCAGCAGCCGACTGAGGACAGGGAGTGTAGATACGCAGTATTTT. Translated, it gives CASSRLRTGSVDTQYF.

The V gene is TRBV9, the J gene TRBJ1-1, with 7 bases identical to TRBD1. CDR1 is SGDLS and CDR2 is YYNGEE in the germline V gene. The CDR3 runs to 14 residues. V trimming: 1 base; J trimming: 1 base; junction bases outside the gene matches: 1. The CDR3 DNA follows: TGTGCCAGCAGCGTACGGGACAGGAACACTGAAGCTTTCTTT. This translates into CASSVRDRNTEAFF.

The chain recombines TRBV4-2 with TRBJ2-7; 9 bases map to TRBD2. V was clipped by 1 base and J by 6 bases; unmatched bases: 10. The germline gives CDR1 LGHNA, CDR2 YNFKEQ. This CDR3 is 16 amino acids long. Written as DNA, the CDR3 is TGTGCCAGCAGCCAAGTTCGCGGGAGGGCTCTGGGCGAGCAGTACTTC. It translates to CASSQVRGRALGEQYF.

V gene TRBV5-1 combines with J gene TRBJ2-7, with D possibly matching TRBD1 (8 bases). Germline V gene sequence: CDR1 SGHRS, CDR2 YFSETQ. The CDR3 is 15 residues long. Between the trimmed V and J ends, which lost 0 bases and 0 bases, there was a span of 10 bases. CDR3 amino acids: CASSLDRGGSYEQYF. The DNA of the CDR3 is TGCGCCAGCAGCTTGGACAGGGGGGGCTCCTACGAGCAGTACTTC.

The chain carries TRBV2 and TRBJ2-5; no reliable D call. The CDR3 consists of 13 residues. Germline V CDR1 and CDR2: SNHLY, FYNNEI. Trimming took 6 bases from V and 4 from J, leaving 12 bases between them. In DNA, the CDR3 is TGTGCCAGCAGATACGACTTGGGAGAGACCCAGTACTTC. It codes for CASRYDLGETQYF. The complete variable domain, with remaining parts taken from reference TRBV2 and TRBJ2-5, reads EPEVTQTPSHQVTQMGQEVILRCVPISNHLYFYWYRQILGQKVEFLVSFYNNEISEKSEIFDDQFSVERPDGSNFTLKIRSTKLEDSAMYFCASRYDLGETQYFGPGTRLLVL.

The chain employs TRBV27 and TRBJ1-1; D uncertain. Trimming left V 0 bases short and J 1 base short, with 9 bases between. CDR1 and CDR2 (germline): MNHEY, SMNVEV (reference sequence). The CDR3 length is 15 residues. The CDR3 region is CASSLSLEGNTEAFF. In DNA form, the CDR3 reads TGTGCCAGCAGTTTATCTCTCGAGGGGAACACTGAAGCTTTCTTT.

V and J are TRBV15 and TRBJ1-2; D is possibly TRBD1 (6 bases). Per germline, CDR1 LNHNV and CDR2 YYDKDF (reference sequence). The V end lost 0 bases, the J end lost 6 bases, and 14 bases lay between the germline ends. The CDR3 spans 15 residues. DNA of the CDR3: TGTGCCACCAGCAGAGACTCCCCACAGGGTGATGGCTACACCTTC. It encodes CATSRDSPQGDGYTF.

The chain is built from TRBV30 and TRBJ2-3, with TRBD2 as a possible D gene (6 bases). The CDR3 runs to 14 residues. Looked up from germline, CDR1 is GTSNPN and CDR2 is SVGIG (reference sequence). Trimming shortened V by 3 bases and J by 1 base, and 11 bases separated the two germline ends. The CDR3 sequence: CAWRGASGTDTQYF. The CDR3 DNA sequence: TGTGCCTGGAGAGGGGCTAGCGGCACAGATACGCAGTATTTT.

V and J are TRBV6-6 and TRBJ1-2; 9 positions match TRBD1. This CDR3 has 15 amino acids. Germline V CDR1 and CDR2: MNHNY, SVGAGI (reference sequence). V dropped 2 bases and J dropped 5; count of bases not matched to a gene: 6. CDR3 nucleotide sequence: TGTGCCAGCAGTTACAGAGACAGGGGGGATTATGGCTACACCTTC. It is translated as CASSYRDRGDYGYTF.

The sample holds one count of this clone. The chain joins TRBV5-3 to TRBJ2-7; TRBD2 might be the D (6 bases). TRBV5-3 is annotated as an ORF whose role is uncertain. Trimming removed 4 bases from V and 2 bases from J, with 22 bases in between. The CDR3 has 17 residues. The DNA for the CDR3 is TGTGCCAGAAGCCCCCCTTGGGCGGACTACCCCCCCTACGAGCAGTACTTC. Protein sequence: CARSPPWADYPPYEQYF.

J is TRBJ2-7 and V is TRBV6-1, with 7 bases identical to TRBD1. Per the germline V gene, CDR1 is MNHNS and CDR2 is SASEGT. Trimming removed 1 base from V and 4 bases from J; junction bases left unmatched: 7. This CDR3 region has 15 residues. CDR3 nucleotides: TGTGCCAGCAGTGAAGAGGGGGCAGTAATTTACGAGCAGTACTTC. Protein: CASSEEGAVIYEQYF.

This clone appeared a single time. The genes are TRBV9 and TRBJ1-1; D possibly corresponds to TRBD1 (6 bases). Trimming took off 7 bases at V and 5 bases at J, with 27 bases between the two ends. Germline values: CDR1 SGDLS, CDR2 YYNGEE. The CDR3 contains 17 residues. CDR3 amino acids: CASSQVAGVGRDTEAFF. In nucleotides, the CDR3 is TGTGCCAGCTCCCAAGTGGCAGGGGTAGGGAGAGATACTGAAGCTTTCTTT.

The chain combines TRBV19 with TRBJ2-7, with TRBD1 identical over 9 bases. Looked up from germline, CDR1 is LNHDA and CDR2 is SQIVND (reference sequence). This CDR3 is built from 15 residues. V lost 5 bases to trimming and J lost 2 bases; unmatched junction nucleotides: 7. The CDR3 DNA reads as TGTGCCAGTAGTCCCGGGACAGGGCGGGCCTACGAGCAGTACTTC. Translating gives CASSPGTGRAYEQYF. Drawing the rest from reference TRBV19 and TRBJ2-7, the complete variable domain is DGGITQSPKYLFRKEGQNVTLSCEQNLNHDAMYWYRQDPGQGLRLIYYSQIVNDFQKGDIAEGYSVSREKKESFPLTVTSAQKNPTAFYLCASSPGTGRAYEQYFGPGTRLTVT.